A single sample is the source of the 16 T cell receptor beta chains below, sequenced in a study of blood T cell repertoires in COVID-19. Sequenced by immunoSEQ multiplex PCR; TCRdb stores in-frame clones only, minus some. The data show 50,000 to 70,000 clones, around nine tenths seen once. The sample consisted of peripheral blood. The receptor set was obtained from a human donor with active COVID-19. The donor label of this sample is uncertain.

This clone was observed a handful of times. Here the CDR3 reads CASSKRQGTGGLTDTQYF. The CDR3 nucleotides are TGTGCCAGCAGCAAACGCCAGGGGACGGGAGGGCTCACAGATACGCAGTATTTT. This sequence joins TRBV7-9 and TRBJ2-3; 8 bases fit TRBD2. This CDR3 is built from 18 residues. V was clipped by 5 bases and J by 2 bases; unmatched bases: 15. Germline V lookup: CDR1 SEHNR, CDR2 FQNEAQ (reference sequence). Full variable domain (rest looked up from reference TRBV7-9 and TRBJ2-3): DTGVSQNPRHKITKRGQNVTFRCDPISEHNRLYWYRQTLGQGPEFLTYFQNEAQLEKSRLLSDRFSAERPKGSFSTLEIQRTEQGDSAMYLCASSKRQGTGGLTDTQYFGPGTRLTVL.

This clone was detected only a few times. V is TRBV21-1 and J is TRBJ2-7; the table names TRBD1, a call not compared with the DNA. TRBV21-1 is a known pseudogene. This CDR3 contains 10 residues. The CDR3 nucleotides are TGTGCCAGCAGCAAAGCGCCAGGGGACTTC. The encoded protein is CASSKAPGDF.

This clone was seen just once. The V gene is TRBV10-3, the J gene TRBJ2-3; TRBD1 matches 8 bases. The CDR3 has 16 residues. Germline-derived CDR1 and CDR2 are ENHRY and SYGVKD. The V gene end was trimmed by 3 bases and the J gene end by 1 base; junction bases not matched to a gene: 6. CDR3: CAISEGQGGGTDTQYF. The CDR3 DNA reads TGTGCCATCAGTGAAGGACAGGGAGGCGGCACAGATACGCAGTATTTT.

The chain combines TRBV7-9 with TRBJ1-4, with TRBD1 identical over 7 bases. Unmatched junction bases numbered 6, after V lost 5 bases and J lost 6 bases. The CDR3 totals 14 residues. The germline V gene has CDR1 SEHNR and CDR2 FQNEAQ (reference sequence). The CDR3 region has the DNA TGTGCCAGCAGCCTACAGGGGAAACATGAAAAACTGTTTTTT. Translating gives CASSLQGKHEKLFF.

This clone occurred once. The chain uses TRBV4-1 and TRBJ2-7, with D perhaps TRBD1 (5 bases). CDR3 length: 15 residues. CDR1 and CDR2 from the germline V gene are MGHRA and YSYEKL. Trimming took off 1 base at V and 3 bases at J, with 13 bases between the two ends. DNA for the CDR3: TGCGCCAGCAGCCAAGTGGCAGGGTTTAGCTACGAGCAGTACTTC. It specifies CASSQVAGFSYEQYF.

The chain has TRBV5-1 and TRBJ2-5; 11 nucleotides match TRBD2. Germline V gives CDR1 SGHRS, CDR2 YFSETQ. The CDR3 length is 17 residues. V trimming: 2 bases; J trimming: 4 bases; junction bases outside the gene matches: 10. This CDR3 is CASSLISGGASGETQYF. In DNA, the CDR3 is TGCGCCAGCAGCTTAATTAGCGGGGGGGCCTCAGGAGAGACCCAGTACTTC.

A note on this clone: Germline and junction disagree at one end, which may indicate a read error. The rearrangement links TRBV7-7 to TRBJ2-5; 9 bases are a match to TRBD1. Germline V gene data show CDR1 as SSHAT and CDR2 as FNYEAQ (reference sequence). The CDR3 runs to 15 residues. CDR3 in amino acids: CASSRQGGQGETQYF. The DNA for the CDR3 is TGTGCTAGCAGCCGACAAGGGGGACAGGGAGAGACCCAGTACTTC.

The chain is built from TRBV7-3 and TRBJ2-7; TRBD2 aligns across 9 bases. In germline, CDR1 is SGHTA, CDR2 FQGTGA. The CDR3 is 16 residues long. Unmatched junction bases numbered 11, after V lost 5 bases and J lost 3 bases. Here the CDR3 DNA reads TGTGCCAGCAGCCCGTCTAGGGCGGGAGGGATCTACGAGCAGTACTTC. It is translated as CASSPSRAGGIYEQYF.

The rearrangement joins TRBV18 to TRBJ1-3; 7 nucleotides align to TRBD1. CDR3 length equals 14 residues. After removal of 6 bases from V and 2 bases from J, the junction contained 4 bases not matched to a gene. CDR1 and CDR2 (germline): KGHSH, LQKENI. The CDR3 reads CASSPDRAGNTIYF. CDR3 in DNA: TGTGCCAGCTCGCCAGACAGGGCTGGAAACACCATATATTTT. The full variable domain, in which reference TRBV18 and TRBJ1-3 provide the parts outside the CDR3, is NAGVMQNPRHLVRRRGQEARLRCSPMKGHSHVYWYRQLPEEGLKFMVYLQKENIIDESGMPKERFSAEFPKEGPSILRIQQVVRGDSAAYFCASSPDRAGNTIYFGEGSWLTVV.

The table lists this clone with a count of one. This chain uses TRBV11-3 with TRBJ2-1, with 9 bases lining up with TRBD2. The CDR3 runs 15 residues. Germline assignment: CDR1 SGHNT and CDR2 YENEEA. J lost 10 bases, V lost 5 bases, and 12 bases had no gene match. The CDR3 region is CASSGRSGGRWEQFF. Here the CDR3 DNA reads TGTGCCAGCAGCGGAAGGAGCGGGGGGCGGTGGGAGCAGTTCTTC. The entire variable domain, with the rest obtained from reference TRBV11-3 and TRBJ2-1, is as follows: EAGVVQSPRYKIIEKKQPVAFWCNPISGHNTLYWYLQNLGQGPELLIRYENEEAVDDSQLPKDRFSAERLKGVDSTLKIQPAELGDSAVYLCASSGRSGGRWEQFFGPGTRLTVL.

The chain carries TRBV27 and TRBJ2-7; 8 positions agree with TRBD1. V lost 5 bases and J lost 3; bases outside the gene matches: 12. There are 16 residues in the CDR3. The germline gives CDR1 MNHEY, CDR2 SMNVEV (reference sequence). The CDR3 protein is CASSTSTGVIGYEQYF. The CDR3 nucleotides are TGTGCCAGCAGTACCTCGACAGGGGTAATCGGCTACGAGCAGTACTTC.

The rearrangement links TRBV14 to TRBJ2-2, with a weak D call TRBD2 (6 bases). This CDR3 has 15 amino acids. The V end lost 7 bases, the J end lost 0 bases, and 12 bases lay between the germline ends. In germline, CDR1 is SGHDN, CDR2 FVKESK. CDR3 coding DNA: TGTGCCAGCATGGTCGGGGGATCGAACACCGGGGAGCTGTTTTTT. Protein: CASMVGGSNTGELFF. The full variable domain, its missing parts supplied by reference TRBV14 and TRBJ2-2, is EAGVTQFPSHSVIEKGQTVTLRCDPISGHDNLYWYRRVMGKEIKFLLHFVKESKQDESGMPNNRFLAERTGGTYSTLKVQPAELEDSGVYFCASMVGGSNTGELFFGEGSRLTVL.

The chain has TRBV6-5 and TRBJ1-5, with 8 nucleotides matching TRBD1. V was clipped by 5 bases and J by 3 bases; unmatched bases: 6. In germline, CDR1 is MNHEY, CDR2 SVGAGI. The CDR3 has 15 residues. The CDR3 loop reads CASSPNRGNNQPQHF. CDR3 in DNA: TGTGCCAGCAGTCCAAACAGGGGGAACAATCAGCCCCAGCATTTT.

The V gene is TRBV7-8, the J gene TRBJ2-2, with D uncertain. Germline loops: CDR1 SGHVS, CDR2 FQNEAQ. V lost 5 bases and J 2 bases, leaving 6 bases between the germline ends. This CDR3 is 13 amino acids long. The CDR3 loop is CASSRPNTGELFF. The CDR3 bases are TGTGCCAGCAGCCGACCTAACACCGGGGAGCTGTTTTTT.

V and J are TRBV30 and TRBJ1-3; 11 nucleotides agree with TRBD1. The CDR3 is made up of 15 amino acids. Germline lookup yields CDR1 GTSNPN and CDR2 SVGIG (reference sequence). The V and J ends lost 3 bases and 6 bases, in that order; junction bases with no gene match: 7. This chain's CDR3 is CAWRGDRGAANTIYF. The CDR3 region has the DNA TGTGCCTGGAGGGGGGACAGGGGGGCCGCAAACACCATATATTTT.

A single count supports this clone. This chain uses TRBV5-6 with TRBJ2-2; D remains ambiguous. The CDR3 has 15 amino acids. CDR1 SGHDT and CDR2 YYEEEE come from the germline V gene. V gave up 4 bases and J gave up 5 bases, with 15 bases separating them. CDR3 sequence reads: CASSPPRVGTGELFF. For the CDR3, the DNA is TGTGCCAGCAGCCCCCCTCGGGTCGGAACCGGGGAGCTGTTTTTT.